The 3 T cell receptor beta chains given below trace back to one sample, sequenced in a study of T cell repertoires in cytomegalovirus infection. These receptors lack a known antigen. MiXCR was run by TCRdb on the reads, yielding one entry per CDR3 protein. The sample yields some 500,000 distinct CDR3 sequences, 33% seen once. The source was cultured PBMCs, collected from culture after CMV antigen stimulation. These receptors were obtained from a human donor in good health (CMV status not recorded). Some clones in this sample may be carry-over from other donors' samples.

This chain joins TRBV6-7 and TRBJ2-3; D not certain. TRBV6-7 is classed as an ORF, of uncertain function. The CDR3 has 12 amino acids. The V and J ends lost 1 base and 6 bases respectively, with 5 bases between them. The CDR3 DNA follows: TGTGCCAGCAGTTACTGTGGCGATACGCAGTATTTT. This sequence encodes CASSYCGDTQYF.

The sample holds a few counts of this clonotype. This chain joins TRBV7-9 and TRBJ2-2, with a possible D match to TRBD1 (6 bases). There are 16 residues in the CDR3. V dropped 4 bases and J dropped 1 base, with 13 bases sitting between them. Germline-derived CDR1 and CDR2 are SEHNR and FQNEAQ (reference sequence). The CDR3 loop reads CASSSPGTQNTGELFF. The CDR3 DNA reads TGTGCCAGCAGCTCCCCCGGGACACAGAACACCGGGGAGCTGTTTTTT. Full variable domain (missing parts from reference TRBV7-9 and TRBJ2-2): DTGVSQNPRHKITKRGQNVTFRCDPISEHNRLYWYRQTLGQGPEFLTYFQNEAQLEKSRLLSDRFSAERPKGSFSTLEIQRTEQGDSAMYLCASSSPGTQNTGELFFGEGSRLTVL.

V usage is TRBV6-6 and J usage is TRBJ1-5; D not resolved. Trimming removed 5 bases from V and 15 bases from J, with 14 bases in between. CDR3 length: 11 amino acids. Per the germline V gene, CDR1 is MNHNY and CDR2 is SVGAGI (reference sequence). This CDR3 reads CASSQDRTWHF. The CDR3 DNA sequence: TGTGCCAGCAGTCAGGACCGTACATGGCATTTT.